This T cell receptor beta chain comes out of a study of identical twins (dated by TCRdb to between 2015 and 2016). Some background on the complete study: To test whether fetal clonotypes persist, the study used deep sequencing on TCR alpha and beta repertoires from monozygotic twins, unrelated adults of various ages, and cord blood. To rule out contamination, the twin experiments were replicated at different times with different library preparation protocols.

The receptor library was made with 5' RACE. Data came from an Illumina HiSeq 2000. A universal primer binding site was added through template switching, and the final cDNA carried a unique molecular identifier so that TCR cDNA molecules could be counted accurately. First-strand cDNA for TCR alpha and beta chains was synthesized from specific primers in the conserved constant-segment region. To control for contamination, every cDNA library was double barcoded, receiving both a SMART-Mk sample barcode and Illumina barcodes. TruSeq adapter sequences, together with Illumina sample barcodes, were added in two successive PCR steps. TCR alpha and beta cDNA libraries were sequenced on the Illumina HiSeq platform with custom primers. The paper's processing steps were these. Unique molecular identifiers were extracted from raw reads with MiGEC, and CDR3 positions were determined with MiXCR. For each individual, recombination models were inferred using an EM algorithm with the repgenHMM and IGoR tools. Shared clonotype analysis was performed with the tcR package in R, normalizing sharing by the product of cloneset sizes. To study raw recombination without the effects of thymic and clonal selection, out-of-frame nonproductive sequences were analyzed. Starting from the raw public reads, TCRdb applied fastp trimming at Q25, assembled clones with MiXCR and retained in-frame beta chains. Rows are unified per CDR3 protein, each entry keeping the most common DNA and genes. In this record, the V and J calls reflect TCRdb's handling and not the investigators' own analysis. The table for this sample lists fewer than 650,000 distinct CDR3 sequences; 9.6% of them were counted only once. The ten largest clones add up to 2.5% to 3.5% of the sample.

All donors were healthy Caucasians. The twin cohort consisted of three pairs of female monozygotic twins, all aged about 18 to 29 years. RNA for TCR libraries was isolated from peripheral blood mononuclear cells. For this clonotype: Its recognized antigen is unknown. Base qualities are not at hand, and no much larger clone is one base apart.

General findings and caveats noted by the study authors: In monozygotic twins, out-of-frame TCR alpha sharing was systematically underestimated by recombination models, although the models agreed with sharing between unrelated individuals. Abundant cord blood beta clonotypes carried fewer insertions; young adult naive repertoires showed a weaker similar trend, while memory repertoires showed none. Compared with coincidental sharing between unrelated individuals, an excess of low generation-probability sequences was observed among out-of-frame TCR alpha sequences shared between twins. Invariant T cells such as MAIT and iNKT could partly confound zero-insertion analyses, though diverse VJ usage argued against this for most clonotypes. Conclusions relied on cross-sectional statistical analysis, since the same donors could not be followed over many years. A weaker excess of twin sharing was found in beta out-of-frame sequences because the signal-to-noise ratio was lowered by fewer shared sequences.

Another study also made use of these data, one on yellow fever vaccine responses in identical twins. The second study, in turn, reports: According to the authors, the vaccine-induced T cell response in identical twins seemed to be partly convergent and partly specific to each individual. Focusing on identical twins, the study followed the T cell clones that responded to the vaccine, and did so with precision.

The origin of this receptor is a woman under 30 in good health. Sequencing used PBMCs.

The sequenced DNA is TGCGCCAGCAGCAGGCTTACTAGCACAGATACGCAGTATTTT. The encoded protein is CASSRLTSTDTQYF. The chain uses TRBV5-1 and TRBJ2-3; no D gene is confidently identified. The CDR3 runs 14 residues from the cysteine to the phenylalanine. The entry retains the CDR3 DNA only, 42 bases that are in frame from base 1. V and J lose 4 bases and 0 bases, and a span of 9 bases separates them. Per the germline V gene, SGHRS is the CDR1 and YFSETQ is the CDR2.